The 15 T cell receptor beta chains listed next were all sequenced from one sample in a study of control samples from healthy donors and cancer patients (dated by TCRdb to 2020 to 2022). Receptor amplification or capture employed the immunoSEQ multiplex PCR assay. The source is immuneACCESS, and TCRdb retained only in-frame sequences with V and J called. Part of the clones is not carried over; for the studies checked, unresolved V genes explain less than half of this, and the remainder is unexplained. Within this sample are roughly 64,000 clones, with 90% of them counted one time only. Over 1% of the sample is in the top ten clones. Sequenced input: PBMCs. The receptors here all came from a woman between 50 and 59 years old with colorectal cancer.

In DNA, the CDR3 is TGCGCCAGCACCGGACTAGCGGGAGTAAGGGAGCTGTTTTTT. Its protein is CASTGLAGVRELFF. The chain links TRBV5-1 to TRBJ2-2; TRBD2 matches 13 bases. The CDR3 has 14 amino acids. V shed 6 bases and J 9 bases; nucleotides not matched to a gene: 5. Germline-derived CDR1 and CDR2 are SGHRS and YFSETQ.

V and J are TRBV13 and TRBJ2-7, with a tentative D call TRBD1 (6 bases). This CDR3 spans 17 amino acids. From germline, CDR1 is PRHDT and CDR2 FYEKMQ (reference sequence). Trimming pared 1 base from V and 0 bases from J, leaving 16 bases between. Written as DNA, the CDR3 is TGTGCCAGCAGCTTAGCATTGACAGGCAGAAGCTCCTACGAGCAGTACTTC. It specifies CASSLALTGRSSYEQYF.

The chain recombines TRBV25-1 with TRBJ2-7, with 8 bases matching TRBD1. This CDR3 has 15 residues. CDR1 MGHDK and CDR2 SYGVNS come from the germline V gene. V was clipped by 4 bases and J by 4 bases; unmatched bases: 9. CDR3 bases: TGTGCCAGCAGTGTTTGGGGGGACAGGAGGTACGAGCAGTACTTC. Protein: CASSVWGDRRYEQYF.

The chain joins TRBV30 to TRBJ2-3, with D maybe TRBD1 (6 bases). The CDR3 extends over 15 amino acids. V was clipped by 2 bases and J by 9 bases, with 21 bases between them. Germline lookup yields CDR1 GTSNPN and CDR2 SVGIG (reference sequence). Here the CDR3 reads CAWSPTRTAFVTQYF. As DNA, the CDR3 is TGTGCCTGGAGTCCTACTAGGACAGCCTTTGTAACGCAGTATTTT.

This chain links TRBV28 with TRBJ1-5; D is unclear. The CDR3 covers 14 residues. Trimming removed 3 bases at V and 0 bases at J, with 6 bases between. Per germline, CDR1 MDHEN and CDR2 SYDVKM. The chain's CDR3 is CASSFTISNQPQHF. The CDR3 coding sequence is TGTGCCAGCAGTTTTACCATTAGCAATCAGCCCCAGCATTTT.

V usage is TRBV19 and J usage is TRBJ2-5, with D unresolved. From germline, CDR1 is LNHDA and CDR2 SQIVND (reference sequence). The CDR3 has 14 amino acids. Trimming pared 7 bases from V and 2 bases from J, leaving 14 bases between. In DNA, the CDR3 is TGTGCCAGTACCCCACGGATTGGACAAGAGACCCAGTACTTC. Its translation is CASTPRIGQETQYF.

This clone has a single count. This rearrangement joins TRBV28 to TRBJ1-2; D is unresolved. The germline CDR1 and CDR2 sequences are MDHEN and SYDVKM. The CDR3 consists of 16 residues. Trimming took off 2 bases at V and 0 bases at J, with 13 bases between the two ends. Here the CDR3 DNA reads TGTGCCAGCAGTTTAGAAGGGCCGGGAGCTAACTATGGCTACACCTTC. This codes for CASSLEGPGANYGYTF.

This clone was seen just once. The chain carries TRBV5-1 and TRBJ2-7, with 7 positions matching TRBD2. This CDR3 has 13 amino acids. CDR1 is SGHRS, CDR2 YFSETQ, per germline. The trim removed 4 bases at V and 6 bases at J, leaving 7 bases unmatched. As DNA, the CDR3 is TGCGCCAGCAGCCTCCCGGGCGGGGGCGAGCAGTACTTC. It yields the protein CASSLPGGGEQYF. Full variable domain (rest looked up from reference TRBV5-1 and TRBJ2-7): KAGVTQTPRYLIKTRGQQVTLSCSPISGHRSVSWYQQTPGQGLQFLFEYFSETQRNKGNFPGRFSGRQFSNSRSEMNVSTLELGDSALYLCASSLPGGGEQYFGPGTRLTVT.

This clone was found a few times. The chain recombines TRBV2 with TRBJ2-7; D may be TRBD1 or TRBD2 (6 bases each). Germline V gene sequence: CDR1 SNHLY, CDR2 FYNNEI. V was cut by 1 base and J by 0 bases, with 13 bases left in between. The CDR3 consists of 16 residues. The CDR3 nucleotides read TGTGCCAGCAGTGAAGAGGGACGGGGGCTCTCCTACGAGCAGTACTTC. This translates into CASSEEGRGLSYEQYF.

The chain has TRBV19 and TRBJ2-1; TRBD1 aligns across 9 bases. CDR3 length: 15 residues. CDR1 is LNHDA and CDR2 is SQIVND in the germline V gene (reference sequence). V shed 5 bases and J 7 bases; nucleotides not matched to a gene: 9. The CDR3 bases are TGTGCCAGTAGTTCTAGACAGGGGGGAGTAAATGAGCAGTTCTTC. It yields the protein CASSSRQGGVNEQFF.

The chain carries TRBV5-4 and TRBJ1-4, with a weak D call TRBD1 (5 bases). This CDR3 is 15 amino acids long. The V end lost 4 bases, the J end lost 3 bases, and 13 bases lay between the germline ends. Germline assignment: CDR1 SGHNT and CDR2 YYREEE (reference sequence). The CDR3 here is CASSLKGRSNEKLFF. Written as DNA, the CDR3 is TGTGCCAGCAGCCTGAAGGGACGGTCTAATGAAAAACTGTTTTTT. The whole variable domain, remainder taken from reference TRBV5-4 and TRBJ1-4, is ETGVTQSPTHLIKTRGQQVTLRCSSQSGHNTVSWYQQALGQGPQFIFQYYREEENGRGNFPPRFSGLQFPNYSSELNVNALELDDSALYLCASSLKGRSNEKLFFGSGTQLSVL.

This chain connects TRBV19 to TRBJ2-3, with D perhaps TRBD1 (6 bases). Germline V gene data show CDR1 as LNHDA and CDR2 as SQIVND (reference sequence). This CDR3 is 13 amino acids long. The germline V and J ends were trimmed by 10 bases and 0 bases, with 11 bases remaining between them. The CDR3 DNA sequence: TGTGCCACCAGGGGCTCTAGCACAGATACGCAGTATTTT. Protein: CATRGSSTDTQYF.

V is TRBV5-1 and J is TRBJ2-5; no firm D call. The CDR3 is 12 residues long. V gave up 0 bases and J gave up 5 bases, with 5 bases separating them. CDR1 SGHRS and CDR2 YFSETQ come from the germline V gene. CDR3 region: CASSLATETQYF. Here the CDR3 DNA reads TGCGCCAGCAGCTTGGCCACCGAGACCCAGTACTTC.

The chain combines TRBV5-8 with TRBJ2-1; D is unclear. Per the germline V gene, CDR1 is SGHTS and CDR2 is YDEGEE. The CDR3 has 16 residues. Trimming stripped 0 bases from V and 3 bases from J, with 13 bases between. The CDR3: CASSLGASINYNEQFF. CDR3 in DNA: TGTGCCAGCAGCTTGGGGGCTAGTATAAACTACAATGAGCAGTTCTTC.

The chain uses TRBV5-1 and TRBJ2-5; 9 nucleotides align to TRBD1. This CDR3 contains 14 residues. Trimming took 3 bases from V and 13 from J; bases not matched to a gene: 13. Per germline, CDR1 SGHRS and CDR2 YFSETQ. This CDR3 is CASSSGAPRDRVYF. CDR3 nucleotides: TGCGCCAGCAGCTCTGGCGCTCCCCGGGACAGGGTGTACTTC.